This T cell receptor beta chain was obtained from a study of T cell responses to AZD1222 COVID-19 vaccine. Assay used: immunoSEQ multiplex PCR; TCRdb lists only in-frame clones, some missing. The sample lists some 130,000 clones; 75% to 90% were seen once. On this clone: Antigen specificity is unknown.

Per the germline V gene, CDR1 is SEHNR and CDR2 is FQNEAQ (reference sequence). The ends were cut back, 3 bases at V and 5 bases at J, with 13 bases in the middle. CDR3 length: 14 residues. Findings and limits, study-wide: Dominant at 160-218 and 743-854, vaccine-associated CD4 TCRs also spanned spike. Among those given AZD1222, only 5 to 7 were seropositive at baseline.

Source: peripheral blood, taken on day 0 of AZD1222 vaccination. The chain combines TRBV7-9 with TRBJ2-5, with D tentatively TRBD1 or TRBD2 (6 bases each). This clonotype was sampled from an adult in good health. DNA of the CDR3: TGTGCCAGCAGCTTCCGGGGGCTCGAGGAGACCCAGTACTTC. The encoded protein is CASSFRGLEETQYF.